This T cell receptor (beta chain) was obtained from a study of molecular identifiers for immune sequencing clone quantification. The CDR3 is 14 amino acids. The J segment lost 2 bases and the V segment lost 6 bases, leaving 9 bases of the junction unmatched. Germline loops: CDR1 SQVTM, CDR2 ANQGSEA. This clonotype was detected ten times or more. Using its own MiXCR run on the PCR reads, TCRdb lists one record per CDR3 protein. The sample consists of fewer than 350,000 distinct CDR3 sequences, 24% of them appearing once. The chain combines TRBV29-1 with TRBJ1-1; 7 bases line up with TRBD1. The sequence was collected from a human donor in good health. Some libraries in this study had Jurkat cell RNA spiked in. Sequencing was done on a sample of naive CD8+ T cells from blood, with Jurkat cell RNA spiked in. The subset was: FACS-sorted CD8+CD4-CCR7+CD45RA+ naive T cells. The CDR3 DNA is TGCAGCGTCGAGGGGGACAGCCTAAACACTGAAGCTTTCTTT. It translates to CSVEGDSLNTEAFF. The entire variable domain, with the rest obtained from reference TRBV29-1 and TRBJ1-1, is as follows: SAVISQKPSRDICQRGTSLTIQCQVDSQVTMMFWYRQQPGQSLTLIATANQGSEATYESGFVIDKFPISRPNLTFSTLTVSNMSPEDSSIYLCSVEGDSLNTEAFFGQGTRLTVV.